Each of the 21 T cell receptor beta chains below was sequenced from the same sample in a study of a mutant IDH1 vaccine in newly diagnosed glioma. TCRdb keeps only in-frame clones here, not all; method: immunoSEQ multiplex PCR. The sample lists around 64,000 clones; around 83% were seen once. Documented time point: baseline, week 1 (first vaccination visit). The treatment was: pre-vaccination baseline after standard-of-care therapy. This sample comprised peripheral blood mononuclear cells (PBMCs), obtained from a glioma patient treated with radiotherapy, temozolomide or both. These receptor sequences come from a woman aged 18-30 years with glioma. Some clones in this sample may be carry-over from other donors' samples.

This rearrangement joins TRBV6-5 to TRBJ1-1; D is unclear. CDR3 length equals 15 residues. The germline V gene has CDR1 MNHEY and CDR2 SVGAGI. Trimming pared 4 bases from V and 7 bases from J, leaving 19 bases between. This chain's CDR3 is CASSSLPLWYSEAFF. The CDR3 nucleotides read TGTGCCAGCAGTTCCCTCCCTTTATGGTATAGTGAAGCTTTCTTT.

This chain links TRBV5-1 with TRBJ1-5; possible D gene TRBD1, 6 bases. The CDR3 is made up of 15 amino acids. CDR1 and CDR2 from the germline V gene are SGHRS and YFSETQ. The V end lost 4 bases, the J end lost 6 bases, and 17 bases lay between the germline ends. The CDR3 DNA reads TGCGCCAGCAGCCCCATGTCAGGGGCCGGTCAGCCCCAGCATTTT. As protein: CASSPMSGAGQPQHF.

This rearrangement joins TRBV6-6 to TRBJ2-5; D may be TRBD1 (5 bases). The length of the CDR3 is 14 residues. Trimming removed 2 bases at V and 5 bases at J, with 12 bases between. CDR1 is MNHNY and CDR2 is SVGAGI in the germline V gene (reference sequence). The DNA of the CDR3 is TGTGCCAGCAGTTACCCAGGGCGCCCTGAGACCCAGTACTTC. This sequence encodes CASSYPGRPETQYF.

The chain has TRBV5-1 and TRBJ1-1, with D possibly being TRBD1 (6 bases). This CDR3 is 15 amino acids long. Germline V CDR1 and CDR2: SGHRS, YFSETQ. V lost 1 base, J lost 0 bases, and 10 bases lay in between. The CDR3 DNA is TGCGCCAGCAGCTTGAGGGGGGGAGTGAACACTGAAGCTTTCTTT. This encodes CASSLRGGVNTEAFF.

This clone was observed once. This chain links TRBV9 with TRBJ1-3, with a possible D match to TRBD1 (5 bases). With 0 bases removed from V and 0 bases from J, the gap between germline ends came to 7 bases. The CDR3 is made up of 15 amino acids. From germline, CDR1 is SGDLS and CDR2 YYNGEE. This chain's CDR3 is CASSVGGGSGNTIYF. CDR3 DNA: TGTGCCAGCAGCGTAGGGGGGGGCTCTGGAAACACCATATATTTT.

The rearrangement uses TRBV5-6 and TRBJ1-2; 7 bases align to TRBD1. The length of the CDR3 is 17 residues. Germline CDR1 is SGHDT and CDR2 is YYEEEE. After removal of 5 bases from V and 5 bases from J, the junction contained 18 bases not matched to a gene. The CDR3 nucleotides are TGTGCCAGCAGTTCAGAAACGCTCCGGGACAGAGGTTATGGCTACACCTTC. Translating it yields CASSSETLRDRGYGYTF.

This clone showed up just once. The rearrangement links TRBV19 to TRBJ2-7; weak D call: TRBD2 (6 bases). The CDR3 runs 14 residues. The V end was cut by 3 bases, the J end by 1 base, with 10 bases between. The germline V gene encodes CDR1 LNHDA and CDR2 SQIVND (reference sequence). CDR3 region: CASSIRRASYEQYF. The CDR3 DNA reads TGTGCCAGTAGTATTCGGAGGGCGTCCTACGAGCAGTACTTC.

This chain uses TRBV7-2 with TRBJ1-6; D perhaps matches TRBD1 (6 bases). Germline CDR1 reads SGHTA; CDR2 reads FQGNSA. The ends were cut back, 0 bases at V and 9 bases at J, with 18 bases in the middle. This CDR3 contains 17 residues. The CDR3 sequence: CASSLAAGVILGSPLHF. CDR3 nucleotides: TGTGCCAGCAGCTTAGCGGCAGGGGTAATACTGGGTTCACCCCTCCACTTT.

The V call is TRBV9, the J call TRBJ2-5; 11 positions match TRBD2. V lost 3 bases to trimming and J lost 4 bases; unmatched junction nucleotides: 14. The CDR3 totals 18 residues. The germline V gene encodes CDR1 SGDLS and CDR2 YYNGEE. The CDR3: CASSERLAGPHRGETQYF. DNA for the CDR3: TGTGCCAGCAGCGAGCGACTAGCGGGGCCCCATCGAGGAGAGACCCAGTACTTC.

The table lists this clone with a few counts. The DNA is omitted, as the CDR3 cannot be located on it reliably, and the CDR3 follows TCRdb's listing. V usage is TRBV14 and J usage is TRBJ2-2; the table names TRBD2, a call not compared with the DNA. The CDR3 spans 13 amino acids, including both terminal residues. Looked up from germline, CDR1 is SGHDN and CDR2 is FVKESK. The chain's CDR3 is CASSPFGAGELFF.

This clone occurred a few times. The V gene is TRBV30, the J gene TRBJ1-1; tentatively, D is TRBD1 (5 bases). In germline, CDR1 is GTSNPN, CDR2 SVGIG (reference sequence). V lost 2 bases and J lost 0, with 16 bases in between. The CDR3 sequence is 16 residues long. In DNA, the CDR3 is TGTGCCTGGAGTTTAAGAGGGGAATATCTGAACACTGAAGCTTTCTTT. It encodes CAWSLRGEYLNTEAFF.

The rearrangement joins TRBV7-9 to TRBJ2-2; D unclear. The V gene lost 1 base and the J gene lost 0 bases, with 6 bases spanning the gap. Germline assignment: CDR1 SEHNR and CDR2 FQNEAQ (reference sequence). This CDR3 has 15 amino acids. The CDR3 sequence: CASSLDSSNTGELFF. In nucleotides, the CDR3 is TGTGCCAGCAGCTTAGACAGTTCGAACACCGGGGAGCTGTTTTTT.

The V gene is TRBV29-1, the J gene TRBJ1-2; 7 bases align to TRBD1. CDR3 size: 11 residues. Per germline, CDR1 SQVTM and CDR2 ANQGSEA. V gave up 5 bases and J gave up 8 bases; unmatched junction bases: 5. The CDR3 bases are TGCAGCGTTTTGACAGGGTGGGGCTACACCTTC. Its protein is CSVLTGWGYTF.

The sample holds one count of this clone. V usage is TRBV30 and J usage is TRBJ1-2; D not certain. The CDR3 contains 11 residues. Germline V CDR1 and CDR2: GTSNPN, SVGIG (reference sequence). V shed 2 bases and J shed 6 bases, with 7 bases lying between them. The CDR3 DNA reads TGTGCCTGGAGTCGCCTCGATGGCTACACCTTC. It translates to CAWSRLDGYTF.

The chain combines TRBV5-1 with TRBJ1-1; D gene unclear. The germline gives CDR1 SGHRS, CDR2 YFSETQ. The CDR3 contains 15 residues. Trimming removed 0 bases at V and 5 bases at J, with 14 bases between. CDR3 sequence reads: CASSLVGRKSTEAFF. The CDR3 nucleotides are TGCGCCAGCAGCTTGGTGGGCAGAAAGAGTACTGAAGCTTTCTTT.

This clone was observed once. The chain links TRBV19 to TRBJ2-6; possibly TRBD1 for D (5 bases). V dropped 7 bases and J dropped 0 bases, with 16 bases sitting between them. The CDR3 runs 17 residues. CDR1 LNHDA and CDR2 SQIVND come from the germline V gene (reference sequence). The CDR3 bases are TGTGCCAGTAAGAAGGGGCCCGCCTCCTCTGGGGCCAACGTCCTGACTTTC. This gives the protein CASKKGPASSGANVLTF.

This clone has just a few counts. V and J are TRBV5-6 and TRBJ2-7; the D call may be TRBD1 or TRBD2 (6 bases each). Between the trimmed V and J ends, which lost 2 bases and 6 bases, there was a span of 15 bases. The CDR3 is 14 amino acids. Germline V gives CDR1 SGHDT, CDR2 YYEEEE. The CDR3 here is CASSFVRGPLEQYF. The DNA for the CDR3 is TGTGCCAGCAGCTTTGTCCGGGGGCCTCTCGAGCAGTACTTC.

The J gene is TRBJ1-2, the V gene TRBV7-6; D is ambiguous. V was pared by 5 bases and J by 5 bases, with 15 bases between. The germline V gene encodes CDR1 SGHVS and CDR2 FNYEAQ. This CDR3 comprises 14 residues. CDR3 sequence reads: CASSRSSTAYGYTF. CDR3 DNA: TGTGCCAGCAGCCGATCTAGCACAGCTTATGGCTACACCTTC. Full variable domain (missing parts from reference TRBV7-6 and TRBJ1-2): GAGVSQSPRYKVTKRGQDVALRCDPISGHVSLYWYRQALGQGPEFLTYFNYEAQQDKSGLPNDRFSAERPEGSISTLTIQRTEQRDSAMYRCASSRSSTAYGYTFGSGTRLTVV.

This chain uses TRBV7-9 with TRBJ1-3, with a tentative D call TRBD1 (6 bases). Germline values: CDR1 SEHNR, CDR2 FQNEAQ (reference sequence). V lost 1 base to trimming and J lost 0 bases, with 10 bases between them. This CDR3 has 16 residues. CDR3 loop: CASSLVGGDSGNTIYF. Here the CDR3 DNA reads TGTGCCAGCAGCTTAGTGGGGGGCGACTCTGGAAACACCATATATTTT.

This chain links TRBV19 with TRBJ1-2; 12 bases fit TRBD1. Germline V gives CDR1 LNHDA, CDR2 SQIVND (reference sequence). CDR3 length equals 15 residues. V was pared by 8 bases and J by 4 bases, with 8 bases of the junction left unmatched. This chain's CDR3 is CASESGTGGGYGYTF. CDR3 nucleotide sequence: TGTGCCAGTGAGTCCGGGACAGGGGGCGGCTATGGCTACACCTTC.

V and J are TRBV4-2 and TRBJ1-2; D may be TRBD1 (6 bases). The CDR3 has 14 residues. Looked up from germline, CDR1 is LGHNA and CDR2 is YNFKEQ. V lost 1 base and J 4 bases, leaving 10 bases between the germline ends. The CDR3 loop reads CASSQVTGTYGYTF. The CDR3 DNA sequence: TGTGCCAGCAGCCAAGTCACAGGGACCTATGGCTACACCTTC.